The 25 T cell receptor beta chains in this list originate from one sample, sequenced in a study of shared T cell receptors in the human thymus. Assay used: immunoSEQ multiplex PCR; TCRdb lists only in-frame clones, some missing. Counted here are roughly 660,000 clones, 70% to 90% occurring once; the ten biggest clones make up over 0.008%. These data were also reused for a study on human thymus T cells.

The source material was thymocytes. These receptors originate from a boy younger than two with a congenital heart defect.

The chain couples TRBV7-2 to TRBJ2-7; the match to TRBD2 covers 14 bases. Germline loops: CDR1 SGHTA, CDR2 FQGNSA. V shed 6 bases and J 2 bases; nucleotides not matched to a gene: 3. The CDR3 extends over 15 amino acids. CDR3 protein: CASRLGLAGAYEQYF. CDR3 DNA: TGTGCCAGCAGGTTGGGACTAGCGGGAGCCTACGAGCAGTACTTC.

The chain uses TRBV25-1 and TRBJ2-2; unclear D gene. The CDR3 runs 14 residues. The germline CDR1 and CDR2 sequences are MGHDK and SYGVNS. V lost 4 bases and J 5 bases, leaving 11 bases between the germline ends. The CDR3 nucleotides read TGTGCCAGCAGTGCAATTCCCGGGACCGGGGAGCTGTTTTTT. This encodes CASSAIPGTGELFF.

The chain couples TRBV4-3 to TRBJ1-4, with D possibly being TRBD1 (5 bases). CDR3 length: 14 amino acids. Germline CDR1 LGHNA, CDR2 YSLEER. V was pared by 1 base and J by 8 bases, with 11 bases between. CDR3 loop: CASSQGGAKEKLFF. The CDR3 DNA is TGCGCCAGCAGCCAAGGTGGGGCGAAGGAAAAACTGTTTTTT.

The table lists this clone with a few counts. The rearrangement uses TRBV11-2 and TRBJ2-1, with 11 bases that match TRBD1. The CDR3 is 17 amino acids. Per the germline V gene, CDR1 is SGHAT and CDR2 is FQNNGV. Trimming at V came to 6 bases and at J to 0 bases, leaving 7 bases not matched to a gene. CDR3 nucleotide sequence: TGTGCCAGCAGTTTCTCCGGGACAGGGGGCTCCTACAATGAGCAGTTCTTC. Protein sequence: CASSFSGTGGSYNEQFF.

J is TRBJ1-2 and V is TRBV15; unclear D gene. This CDR3 has 16 residues. In germline, CDR1 is LNHNV, CDR2 YYDKDF (reference sequence). Trimming shortened V by 2 bases and J by 1 base, and 14 bases separated the two germline ends. This chain's CDR3 is CATSRRNRFHNYGYTF. The CDR3 coding sequence is TGTGCCACCAGCAGACGCAACAGATTTCATAACTATGGCTACACCTTC. Drawing the rest from reference TRBV15 and TRBJ1-2, the complete variable domain is DAMVIQNPRYQVTQFGKPVTLSCSQTLNHNVMYWYQQKSSQAPKLLFHYYDKDFNNEADTPDNFQSRRPNTSFCFLDIRSPGLGDTAMYLCATSRRNRFHNYGYTFGSGTRLTVV.

This clone was seen only once. The chain couples TRBV5-6 to TRBJ2-7; TRBD1 matches at 10 bases. V was pared by 2 bases and J by 4 bases, with 3 bases of the junction left unmatched. Germline lookup yields CDR1 SGHDT and CDR2 YYEEEE. This CDR3 contains 14 residues. CDR3 amino acids: CASSLDRGLYEQYF. Here the CDR3 DNA reads TGTGCCAGCAGCTTAGACAGGGGGCTTTACGAGCAGTACTTC. The whole variable domain, filled in from reference TRBV5-6 and TRBJ2-7, reads DAGVTQSPTHLIKTRGQQVTLRCSPKSGHDTVSWYQQALGQGPQFIFQYYEEEERQRGNFPDRFSGHQFPNYSSELNVNALLLGDSALYLCASSLDRGLYEQYFGPGTRLTVT.

V usage is TRBV4-3 and J usage is TRBJ2-2; no clear D. Between the trimmed V and J ends, which lost 4 bases and 6 bases, there was a span of 9 bases. Germline CDR1 is LGHNA and CDR2 is YSLEER. This CDR3 contains 13 residues. Here the CDR3 DNA reads TGCGCCAGCAGCCGGCACTATTCCGGGGAGCTGTTTTTT. Its protein is CASSRHYSGELFF.

The J gene is TRBJ2-7, the V gene TRBV7-2; weak D call: TRBD2 (5 bases). Between the trimmed V and J ends, which lost 2 bases and 0 bases, there was a span of 17 bases. There are 17 residues in the CDR3. CDR1 and CDR2 (germline): SGHTA, FQGNSA. CDR3 DNA: TGTGCCAGCAGCTTAAAAACCAAGCGGAATTTCTCCTACGAGCAGTACTTC. Its translation is CASSLKTKRNFSYEQYF.

The chain combines TRBV14 with TRBJ2-1; maybe TRBD2 (6 bases). Trimming stripped 3 bases from V and 9 bases from J, with 9 bases between. CDR3 length: 12 residues. The germline V gene encodes CDR1 SGHDN and CDR2 FVKESK. DNA of the CDR3: TGTGCCAGCAGCCACGGGAGTGGTGAGCAGTTCTTC. Its protein is CASSHGSGEQFF. The full variable domain, rest sourced from reference TRBV14 and TRBJ2-1, is EAGVTQFPSHSVIEKGQTVTLRCDPISGHDNLYWYRRVMGKEIKFLLHFVKESKQDESGMPNNRFLAERTGGTYSTLKVQPAELEDSGVYFCASSHGSGEQFFGPGTRLTVL.

The gene calls are TRBV10-1 and TRBJ2-7; TRBD1 matches at 8 bases. After removal of 3 bases from V and 5 bases from J, the junction contained 9 bases not matched to a gene. The length of the CDR3 is 15 residues. Germline V gene lookup returns CDR1 WNHNN and CDR2 SYGVQD (reference sequence). CDR3 region: CASSEGQGGPDEQYF. CDR3 DNA sequence: TGCGCCAGCAGTGAAGGACAGGGAGGCCCGGACGAGCAGTACTTC.

This chain links TRBV4-3 with TRBJ2-5; D remains unclear. V gave up 0 bases and J gave up 4 bases, with 6 bases separating them. Per germline, CDR1 LGHNA and CDR2 YSLEER. The CDR3 has 13 residues. The CDR3: CASSQDLAETQYF. The CDR3 DNA reads as TGCGCCAGCAGCCAAGATTTAGCAGAGACCCAGTACTTC.

The rearrangement uses TRBV7-2 and TRBJ2-7; 7 positions match TRBD1. Germline V CDR1 and CDR2: SGHTA, FQGNSA. J lost 6 bases, V lost 4 bases, and 12 bases had no gene match. The CDR3 consists of 15 residues. This chain's CDR3 is CASSSCSTGNCEQYF. In DNA, the CDR3 is TGTGCCAGCAGCTCTTGTTCGACAGGGAATTGCGAGCAGTACTTC.

J is TRBJ2-2 and V is TRBV6-1, with a weak D call TRBD1 (6 bases). The CDR3 contains 15 residues. V lost 6 bases, J lost 3 bases, and 14 bases lay in between. The V gene's germline CDR1 is MNHNS and CDR2 SASEGT. This chain's CDR3 is CASREYRVDTGELFF. The CDR3 DNA sequence: TGTGCCAGCAGGGAGTACAGGGTCGACACCGGGGAGCTGTTTTTT.

The J gene is TRBJ2-1, the V gene TRBV6-4; 8 bases are a match to TRBD2. The CDR3 covers 16 residues. The V and J ends lost 2 bases and 7 bases, in that order; junction bases with no gene match: 10. Germline V gene lookup returns CDR1 MRHNA and CDR2 SNTAGT. CDR3 residues: CASSDKVAGWANEQFF. The DNA of the CDR3 is TGTGCCAGCAGTGACAAGGTAGCGGGATGGGCTAATGAGCAGTTCTTC.

This chain joins TRBV28 and TRBJ2-7; D might be TRBD2 (6 bases). In germline, CDR1 is MDHEN, CDR2 SYDVKM. V was cut by 8 bases and J by 0 bases, with 20 bases left in between. This CDR3 has 16 residues. Here the CDR3 DNA reads TGTGCCAGCGCAGAGCGGAGGGACCTGAGCTCCTACGAGCAGTACTTC. This sequence encodes CASAERRDLSSYEQYF.

DNA of the CDR3: TGTGCCAGCAGTGCGGAGGGGAAGACCTACGAGCAGTACTTC. Translation gives CASSAEGKTYEQYF. This chain uses TRBV25-1 with TRBJ2-7; perhaps TRBD2 as D (6 bases). Trimming took 4 bases from V and 2 from J, leaving 12 bases between them. The CDR3 totals 14 residues. Germline loops: CDR1 MGHDK, CDR2 SYGVNS.

The genes are TRBV25-1 and TRBJ2-2; 8 positions agree with TRBD2. The CDR3 runs 18 residues. CDR1 and CDR2 (germline): MGHDK, SYGVNS. The V segment lost 5 bases and the J segment 3 bases; nucleotides outside the gene matches: 14. CDR3 DNA sequence: TGTGCCAGCAGTTTCGGTAGCGGGGCCCTTCGTTACACCGGGGAGCTGTTTTTT. Protein: CASSFGSGALRYTGELFF. The whole variable domain, remainder taken from reference TRBV25-1 and TRBJ2-2, is EADIYQTPRYLVIGTGKKITLECSQTMGHDKMYWYQQDPGMELHLIHYSYGVNSTEKGDLSSESTVSRIRTEHFPLTLESARPSHTSQYLCASSFGSGALRYTGELFFGEGSRLTVL.

The chain combines TRBV28 with TRBJ1-1; maybe TRBD1 (5 bases). Trimming removed 5 bases at V and 6 bases at J, with 25 bases between. The CDR3 covers 17 residues. Germline V CDR1 and CDR2: MDHEN, SYDVKM. CDR3 amino acids: CASSPRGAVSFDAEAFF. The CDR3 nucleotides read TGTGCCAGCAGTCCTCGTGGGGCGGTTAGCTTTGATGCTGAAGCTTTCTTT.

V gene TRBV28 combines with J gene TRBJ2-7, with TRBD2 matching over 8 bases. The J segment lost 5 bases and the V segment lost 7 bases, leaving 7 bases of the junction unmatched. The CDR3 runs 13 residues. The germline V gene encodes CDR1 MDHEN and CDR2 SYDVKM. The CDR3 loop is CASISGRSHEQYF. The DNA of the CDR3 is TGTGCCAGCATAAGCGGGAGATCCCACGAGCAGTACTTC.

The chain joins TRBV28 to TRBJ2-5; a weak D match, TRBD1 (7 bases). The J call is uncertain, as TRBJ2-7 better fits the DNA end. Germline V gives CDR1 MDHEN, CDR2 SYDVKM. This CDR3 is 16 amino acids long. The CDR3 reads CASSYHDAGQMSEQYF. As DNA, the CDR3 is TGTGCCAGCAGTTACCACGACGCGGGACAGATGAGCGAGCAGTACTTC.

V and J are TRBV5-8 and TRBJ1-2; 10 bases are a match to TRBD1. Germline values: CDR1 SGHTS, CDR2 YDEGEE. The CDR3 totals 16 residues. The trim removed 4 bases at V and 3 bases at J, leaving 9 bases unmatched. DNA for the CDR3: TGTGCCAGCAGCCCCCCCCGGGACAGGGGCCACTATGGCTACACCTTC. As protein: CASSPPRDRGHYGYTF.

This chain uses TRBV15 with TRBJ2-1, with 13 bases identical to TRBD2. CDR3 length: 18 residues. Germline V gives CDR1 LNHNV, CDR2 YYDKDF (reference sequence). The J segment lost 1 base and the V segment lost 0 bases, leaving 3 bases of the junction unmatched. CDR3 in amino acids: CATSRETSGRGSYNEQFF. For the CDR3, the DNA is TGTGCCACCAGCAGAGAAACTAGCGGGAGGGGATCCTACAATGAGCAGTTCTTC.

V is TRBV15 and J is TRBJ1-3; D perhaps matches TRBD1 (5 bases). CDR1 is LNHNV, CDR2 YYDKDF, per germline (reference sequence). The CDR3 sequence is 14 residues long. Trimming took off 2 bases at V and 7 bases at J, with 12 bases between the two ends. CDR3 nucleotide sequence: TGTGCCACCAGCAGAATGGGGAAGGGGAACACCATATATTTT. The encoded protein is CATSRMGKGNTIYF.

V usage is TRBV27 and J usage is TRBJ2-1; TRBD2 matches at 8 bases. Germline lookup yields CDR1 MNHEY and CDR2 SMNVEV (reference sequence). V lost 7 bases and J lost 6; bases outside the gene matches: 5. The CDR3 is 13 amino acids. CDR3 in DNA: TGTGCCAGCAACCACGGGGGGGGCAATGAGCAGTTCTTC. This sequence encodes CASNHGGGNEQFF.

The chain employs TRBV18 and TRBJ1-3, with no clear D. The CDR3 is 17 residues long. V gave up 1 base and J gave up 0 bases, with 13 bases separating them. Germline CDR1 is KGHSH and CDR2 is LQKENI. The CDR3 protein is CASSPLNSLFSGNTIYF. CDR3 bases: TGTGCCAGCTCACCACTCAACAGCCTTTTCTCTGGAAACACCATATATTTT.